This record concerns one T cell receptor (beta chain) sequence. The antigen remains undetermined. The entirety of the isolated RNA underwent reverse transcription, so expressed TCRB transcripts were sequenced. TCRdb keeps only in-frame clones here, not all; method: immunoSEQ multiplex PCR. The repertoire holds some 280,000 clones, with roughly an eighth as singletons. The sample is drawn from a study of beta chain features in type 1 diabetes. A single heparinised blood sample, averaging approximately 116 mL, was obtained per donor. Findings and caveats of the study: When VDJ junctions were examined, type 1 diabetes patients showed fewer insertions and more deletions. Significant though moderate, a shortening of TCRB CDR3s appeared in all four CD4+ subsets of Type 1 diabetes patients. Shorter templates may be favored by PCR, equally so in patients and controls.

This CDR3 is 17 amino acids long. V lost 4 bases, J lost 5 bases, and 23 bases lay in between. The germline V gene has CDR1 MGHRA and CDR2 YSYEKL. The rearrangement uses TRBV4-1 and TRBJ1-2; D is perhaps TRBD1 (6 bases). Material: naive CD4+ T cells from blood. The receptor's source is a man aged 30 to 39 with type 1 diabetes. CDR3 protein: CASSRARDIPLWYGYTF. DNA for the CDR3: TGCGCCAGCAGCCGAGCCCGGGACATACCACTTTGGTATGGCTACACCTTC.